The 11 T cell receptor beta chains below were found in one sample sequenced in a study of T cell responses to AZD1222 COVID-19 vaccine. Only in-frame clones appear in the TCRdb table, and some are missing; sequencing was by immunoSEQ multiplex PCR. This table holds over 100,000 clones, about 89% found once. This material consisted of peripheral blood, taken on day 0 of AZD1222 vaccination. The source is an adult in good health.

V is TRBV30 and J is TRBJ2-7; D gene ambiguous. Deletions cut 4 bases from V and 4 bases from J, with 8 bases between. There are 11 residues in the CDR3. Germline V gene data show CDR1 as GTSNPN and CDR2 as SVGIG (reference sequence). The CDR3 nucleotides read TGTGCCTGGATAGTCGGGTACGAGCAGTACTTC. Protein: CAWIVGYEQYF.

V is TRBV20-1 and J is TRBJ2-1; 7 bases fit TRBD1. V lost 7 bases, J lost 3 bases, and 0 bases stayed unmatched. The germline gives CDR1 DFQATT, CDR2 SNEGSKA (reference sequence). The CDR3 contains 11 residues. Written as DNA, the CDR3 is TGCAGTGGGGACAGCTACAATGAGCAGTTCTTC. This encodes CSGDSYNEQFF.

This chain connects TRBV7-2 to TRBJ2-1; TRBD2 matches 11 bases. The CDR3 runs 15 residues. From germline, CDR1 is SGHTA and CDR2 FQGNSA. V lost 3 bases to trimming and J lost 5 bases; unmatched junction nucleotides: 3. The CDR3 DNA is TGTGCCAGCAGCTTGACTAGCGGGGTCAACAATGAGCAGTTCTTC. Translation gives CASSLTSGVNNEQFF. Complete variable domain (other parts from reference TRBV7-2 and TRBJ2-1): GAGVSQSPSNKVTEKGKDVELRCDPISGHTALYWYRQSLGQGLEFLIYFQGNSAPDKSGLPSDRFSAERTGGSVSTLTIQRTQQEDSAVYLCASSLTSGVNNEQFFGPGTRLTVL.

The DNA of the CDR3 is TGTGCCAGCAGTTACTCGGGGCTAGGACAAGCAACTAATGAAAAACTGTTTTTT. This codes for CASSYSGLGQATNEKLFF. V is TRBV6-2 or TRBV6-3 and J is TRBJ1-4; D is perhaps TRBD1 (5 bases). The V gene lost 0 bases and the J gene lost 0 bases, with 14 bases spanning the gap. Germline V CDR1 and CDR2: MNHEY, SVGEGT. The CDR3 spans 18 residues.

This clone came up once. CDR3: CASSLAGLNTEAFF. DNA for the CDR3: TGTGCCAGCAGCTTGGCAGGGCTGAACACTGAAGCTTTCTTT. This rearrangement joins TRBV7-2 to TRBJ1-1; tentatively, D is TRBD1 (5 bases). Trimming removed 3 bases from V and 0 bases from J, with 8 bases in between. CDR1 and CDR2 from the germline V gene are SGHTA and FQGNSA. There are 14 residues in the CDR3. The whole variable domain, filled in from reference TRBV7-2 and TRBJ1-1, reads GAGVSQSPSNKVTEKGKDVELRCDPISGHTALYWYRQSLGQGLEFLIYFQGNSAPDKSGLPSDRFSAERTGGSVSTLTIQRTQQEDSAVYLCASSLAGLNTEAFFGQGTRLTVV.

The J gene is TRBJ2-3, the V gene TRBV5-1, with 7 bases matching TRBD2. The germline gives CDR1 SGHRS, CDR2 YFSETQ. V shed 0 bases and J 0 bases; nucleotides not matched to a gene: 10. The CDR3 is made up of 18 amino acids. CDR3 nucleotides: TGCGCCAGCAGCTTGGCCGGGGCCAGCGGGGTAAGCACAGATACGCAGTATTTT. Translating it yields CASSLAGASGVSTDTQYF.

This clone was detected only a few times. The chain recombines TRBV12-3 or TRBV12-4 with TRBJ1-2; 7 bases are shared with TRBD1. Trimming took 6 bases from V and 2 from J; bases not matched to a gene: 3. This CDR3 contains 13 residues. The CDR3 DNA reads as TGTGCCAGCAGCTACAGGGGAAACTATGGCTACACCTTC. Its protein is CASSYRGNYGYTF.

The rearrangement uses TRBV4-1 and TRBJ2-5; D perhaps matches TRBD2 (5 bases). V was trimmed by 0 bases and J by 5 bases, leaving 19 bases between them. CDR1 is MGHRA, CDR2 YSYEKL, per germline. This CDR3 has 17 residues. CDR3 coding DNA: TGCGCCAGCAGCCAAGAGGCCCCCTCACTAAGAGGGGAGACCCAGTACTTC. It encodes CASSQEAPSLRGETQYF.

The chain has TRBV2 and TRBJ2-1, with D maybe TRBD2 (7 bases). The CDR3 is 15 amino acids. Germline V gene sequence: CDR1 SNHLY, CDR2 FYNNEI. The V end was cut by 6 bases, the J end by 3 bases, with 15 bases between. CDR3 protein: CASSLKGGGYNEQFF. CDR3 bases: TGTGCCAGCAGCCTAAAGGGGGGGGGCTACAATGAGCAGTTCTTC.

This rearrangement joins TRBV18 to TRBJ2-3, with 9 positions matching TRBD2. This CDR3 comprises 14 residues. J was trimmed by 6 bases and V by 6 bases; bases with no gene match: 7. Germline V gene sequence: CDR1 KGHSH, CDR2 LQKENI. CDR3 in DNA: TGTGCCAGCTCGATTAGCGGGGGAGTGGATACGCAGTATTTT. Its protein is CASSISGGVDTQYF.

J is TRBJ2-2 and V is TRBV7-9; TRBD2 matches 8 bases. In germline, CDR1 is SEHNR, CDR2 FQNEAQ (reference sequence). The junction had 10 bases not matched to a gene; V was cut back by 4 bases and J by 6 bases. The CDR3 totals 16 residues. The CDR3 spells CASSSVGGGRPGELFF. CDR3 nucleotide sequence: TGTGCCAGCAGCTCGGTAGGCGGGGGGCGCCCCGGGGAGCTGTTTTTT.